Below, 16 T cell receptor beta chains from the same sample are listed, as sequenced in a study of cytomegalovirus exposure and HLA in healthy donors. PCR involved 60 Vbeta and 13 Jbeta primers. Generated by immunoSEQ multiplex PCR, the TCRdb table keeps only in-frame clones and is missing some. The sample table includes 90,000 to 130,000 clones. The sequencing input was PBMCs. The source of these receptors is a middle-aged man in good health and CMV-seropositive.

In nucleotides, the CDR3 is TGTGCCAGCAGCCCCAGGGGGTCCCTAAATGAGCAGTTCTTC. It specifies CASSPRGSLNEQFF. The chain uses TRBV27 and TRBJ2-1, with 7 bases aligning to TRBD1. J was trimmed by 7 bases and V by 6 bases; bases with no gene match: 9. Germline V gene lookup returns CDR1 MNHEY and CDR2 SMNVEV (reference sequence). The CDR3 loop spans 14 amino acids.

This chain's CDR3 is CASRFLMSGSYNEQFF. For the CDR3, the DNA is TGTGCCAGCAGGTTCCTGATGAGCGGCTCCTACAATGAGCAGTTCTTC. The V and J genes are TRBV27 and TRBJ2-1; possibly TRBD2 for D (5 bases). From germline, CDR1 is MNHEY and CDR2 SMNVEV (reference sequence). Trimming took 6 bases from V and 0 from J, leaving 15 bases between them. The CDR3 loop spans 16 amino acids.

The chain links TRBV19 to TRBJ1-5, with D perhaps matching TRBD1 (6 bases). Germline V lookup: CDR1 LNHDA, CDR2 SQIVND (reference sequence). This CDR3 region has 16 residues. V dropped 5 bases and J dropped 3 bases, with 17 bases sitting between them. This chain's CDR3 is CASSGLTGGHNQPQHF. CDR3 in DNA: TGTGCCAGTAGTGGATTGACGGGGGGCCACAATCAGCCCCAGCATTTT.

CDR3 sequence (DNA): TGTGCCAGCAGCCACCGGGACAGGGGGAACTATGGCTACACCTTC. It specifies CASSHRDRGNYGYTF. The gene calls are TRBV14 and TRBJ1-2, with 11 nucleotides matching TRBD1. The CDR3 is made up of 15 amino acids. V lost 3 bases to trimming and J lost 2 bases; unmatched junction nucleotides: 2. Germline assignment: CDR1 SGHDN and CDR2 FVKESK.

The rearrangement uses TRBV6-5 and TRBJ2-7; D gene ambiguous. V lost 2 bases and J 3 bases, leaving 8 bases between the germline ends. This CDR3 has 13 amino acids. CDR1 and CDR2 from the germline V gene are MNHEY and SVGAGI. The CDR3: CASSYGEYYEQYF. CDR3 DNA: TGTGCCAGCAGTTACGGAGAATACTACGAGCAGTACTTC.

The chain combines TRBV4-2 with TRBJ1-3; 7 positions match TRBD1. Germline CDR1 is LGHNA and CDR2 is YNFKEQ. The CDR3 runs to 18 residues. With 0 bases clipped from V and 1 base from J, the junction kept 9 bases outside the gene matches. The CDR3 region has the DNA TGTGCCAGCAGCCAAGAACTACCCACGACAGGGTCTGGAAACACCATATATTTT. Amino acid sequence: CASSQELPTTGSGNTIYF.

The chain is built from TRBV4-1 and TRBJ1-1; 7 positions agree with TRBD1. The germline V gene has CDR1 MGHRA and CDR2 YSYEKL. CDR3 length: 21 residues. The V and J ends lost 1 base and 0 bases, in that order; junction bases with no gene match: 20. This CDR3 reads CASSQGPQGVRNNYMNTEAFF. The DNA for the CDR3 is TGCGCCAGCAGCCAAGGTCCCCAGGGGGTCAGGAACAATTACATGAACACTGAAGCTTTCTTT.

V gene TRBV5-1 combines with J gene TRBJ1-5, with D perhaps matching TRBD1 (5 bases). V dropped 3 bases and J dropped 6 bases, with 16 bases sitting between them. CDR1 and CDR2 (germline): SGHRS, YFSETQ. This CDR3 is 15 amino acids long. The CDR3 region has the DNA TGCGCCAGCAGCTATACTACAGGTGGTGGTCAGCCCCAGCATTTT. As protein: CASSYTTGGGQPQHF.

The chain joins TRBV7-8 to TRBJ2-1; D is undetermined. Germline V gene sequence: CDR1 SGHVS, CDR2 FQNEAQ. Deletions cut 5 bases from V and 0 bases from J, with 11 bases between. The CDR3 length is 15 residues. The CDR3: CASSPDPVSYNEQFF. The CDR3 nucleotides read TGTGCCAGCAGCCCCGATCCGGTCTCCTACAATGAGCAGTTCTTC.

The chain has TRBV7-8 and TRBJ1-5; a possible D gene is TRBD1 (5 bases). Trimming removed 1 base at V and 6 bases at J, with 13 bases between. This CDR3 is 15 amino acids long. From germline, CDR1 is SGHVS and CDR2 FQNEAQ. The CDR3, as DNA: TGTGCCAGCAGCTTAGTGTCGGGGGTGAGTCAGCCCCAGCATTTT. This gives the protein CASSLVSGVSQPQHF.

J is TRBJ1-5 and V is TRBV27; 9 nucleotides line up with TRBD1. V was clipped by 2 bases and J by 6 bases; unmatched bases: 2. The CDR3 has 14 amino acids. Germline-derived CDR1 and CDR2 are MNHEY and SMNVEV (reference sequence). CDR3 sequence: CASSLRDRVQPQHF. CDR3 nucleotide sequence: TGTGCCAGCAGTTTAAGGGACAGGGTTCAGCCCCAGCATTTT.

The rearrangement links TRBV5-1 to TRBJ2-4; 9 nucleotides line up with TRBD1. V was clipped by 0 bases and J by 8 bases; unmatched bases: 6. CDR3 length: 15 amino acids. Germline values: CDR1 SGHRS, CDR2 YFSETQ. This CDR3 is CASSLAGQGWHIQYF. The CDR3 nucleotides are TGCGCCAGCAGCTTGGCTGGACAGGGGTGGCACATTCAGTACTTC.

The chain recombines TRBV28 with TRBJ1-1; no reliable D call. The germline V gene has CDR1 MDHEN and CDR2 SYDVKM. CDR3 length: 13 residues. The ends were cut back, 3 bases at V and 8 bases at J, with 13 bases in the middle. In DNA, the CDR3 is TGTGCCAGCAGTTTTTTAGACTCCCTCGAAGCTTTCTTT. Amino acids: CASSFLDSLEAFF. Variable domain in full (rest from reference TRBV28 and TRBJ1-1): DVKVTQSSRYLVKRTGEKVFLECVQDMDHENMFWYRQDPGLGLRLIYFSYDVKMKEKGDIPEGYSVSREKKERFSLILESASTNQTSMYLCASSFLDSLEAFFGQGTRLTVV.

This CDR3 is CASSRTSGGHNEQFF. The CDR3 DNA is TGCGCCAGCAGCCGTACTAGCGGGGGACACAATGAGCAGTTCTTC. This chain joins TRBV5-1 and TRBJ2-1; 11 nucleotides align to TRBD2. There are 15 residues in the CDR3. Germline-derived CDR1 and CDR2 are SGHRS and YFSETQ. The V and J ends lost 4 bases and 5 bases, in that order; junction bases with no gene match: 5.

CDR3: CASSLIRTVTYEQYF. CDR3 nucleotides: TGTGCCAGCAGTTTAATCCGGACAGTAACCTACGAGCAGTACTTC. The rearrangement uses TRBV28 and TRBJ2-7; possible D gene TRBD1, 6 bases. The CDR3 covers 15 residues. Deletions cut 2 bases from V and 2 bases from J, with 13 bases between. Germline assignment: CDR1 MDHEN and CDR2 SYDVKM. The full variable domain, completed using reference TRBV28 and TRBJ2-7, is DVKVTQSSRYLVKRTGEKVFLECVQDMDHENMFWYRQDPGLGLRLIYFSYDVKMKEKGDIPEGYSVSREKKERFSLILESASTNQTSMYLCASSLIRTVTYEQYFGPGTRLTVT.

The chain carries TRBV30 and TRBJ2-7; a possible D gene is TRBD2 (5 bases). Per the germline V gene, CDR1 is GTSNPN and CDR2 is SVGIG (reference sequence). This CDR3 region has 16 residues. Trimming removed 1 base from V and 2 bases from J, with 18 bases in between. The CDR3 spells CAWSGGRFRAAYEQYF. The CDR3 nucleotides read TGTGCCTGGAGTGGAGGGCGCTTTCGGGCTGCCTACGAGCAGTACTTC.